This TCR beta chain was found in a study of cytomegalovirus exposure and HLA in healthy donors (dated by TCRdb to 2016 to 2017). Regarding the study in general: In an earlier analysis of some 550 of the donors, 250 to 350 Gb of sequence data and some 100 million unique TCR beta sequences from about 180 million T cells were reported. The genetic ancestry cluster associated with self-reported Caucasian donors included 65% to 90% of the roughly 410 genotyped donors. Donor age, sex, ethnicity and CMV serostatus were compiled together with the repertoire data. The study profiled the T cell repertoires of more than 500 subjects by immunosequencing and related them to cytomegalovirus serostatus. An earlier analysis of 587 of the donors used high-throughput TCR beta sequencing to judge whether each TCR beta V gene segment behaved as functional or pseudogenic. A handful of DR-DQ haplotypes were handled as single units for association and clustering because linkage in the cohort was strong. Class I and class II HLA loci were covered by the typing at four-digit resolution. All discovery cohort repertoires had been generated on a single sequencing platform. The number of typed donors differed by locus: about 620-640 for A, B, C, DRB1 and DQB1; some 500 for DQA1; approximately 600 for DPA1; and 400 to 480 for DPB1. Besides the first cohort of 550 to 750 subjects, a separate validation cohort made up of about 120 different subjects was used. The study combined high-throughput TCR immunosequencing, statistical association of individual TCRs with disease status, and machine learning to predict cytomegalovirus infection status. A later genetic analysis used genome-wide SNP genotypes for about 60% of the roughly 700 donors, treating that subset as a discovery cohort. A later analysis re-analyzed previously published TCR beta repertoires from roughly 690 donors and added high-resolution HLA genotyping to study TCR occurrence patterns. Among about 390 genotyped donors of the cohort, an average of roughly 240,000 unique TCR beta nucleotide sequences were sequenced per donor, roughly 20% of them non-productive. About 280 gigabases of sequencing data and 70 million to 100 million unique TCR sequences made up an early release that covered approximately 650 HLA-typed donors. Rather than using new phenotypic data, the later analysis identified candidate immune exposures from TCR beta sequences and from how often those sequences occurred across donors. The study aimed to test whether cataloging public T cell receptors could reveal signatures of past pathogen exposure. General conclusions and limits of the study: Most CMV-associated TCR beta chains appeared to be HLA-restricted in a later analysis, and the HLA associations seemed to be driven largely by CMV exposure. A later genetic analysis reported fewer N-insertions in productive TCRs among donors in an Asian-associated ancestry cluster than the approximately 670-donor mean. In vitro tests confirmed that a few of the cytomegalovirus-associated TCR beta chains recognize cytomegalovirus antigens. While some public TCRs were present in many individuals, most TCR sequences turned up only very rarely across donors. Roughly uniform sequencing depth across donors was assumed in presence/absence analyses, although this assumption may not hold. For the cohort, immune exposure information was limited to CMV serostatus. The authors suggested that the approach could potentially be generalized to other disease states and immunological phenotypes. A cluster of highly shared sequence variants was judged likely to be a technical artifact of the sequencing pipeline. Linkage disequilibrium might explain the correlated functional status among segregating V segments, but an unknown experimental factor could not be ruled out. Assigning TCR associations to individual alleles was difficult when HLA alleles, especially DR and DQ, strongly co-occurred. This cohort had only TCR beta chains sequenced, and the lack of alpha or paired-chain data limited which features could be detected. A later analysis found that TCR association rates varied across HLA loci, with DRB1 alleles showing the most associated TCRs and HLA-C alleles the fewest. Specific HLA alleles were associated with 16,951 TCR beta sequences at a false discovery rate of 0.05 in a later analysis. In the study, around 150 TCR beta chains were listed as associated with cytomegalovirus. In a later analysis, several top co-occurrence clusters were reported to appear linked to parvovirus B19, influenza, CMV and Epstein-Barr virus. A further reported finding was that TCR beta sequences accurately predicted the HLA-A and HLA-B alleles for most subjects in the first cohort. V-gene and J-gene trimming of TCR beta chains was associated with a missense DCLRE1C variant in a later genetic analysis, and the association was replicated in an independent cohort. A later analysis found that HLA-associated TCR beta chains were more clonally expanded and had lower generation probabilities than equally common non-associated chains. Cytomegalovirus status was reported to be diagnosed by the classifier with high specificity and sensitivity in both the original and validation cohorts. An earlier analysis of approximately 600 of the donors showed that most TCR beta V segments appeared in productive rearrangements either about 87% or about 30% of the time, which broadly matched IMGT annotations. Because HLA typing was missing for some donors at each locus, association tests included only the typed subset. Some IMGT-functional V segments, including TRBV6-2 and TRBV6-3, could not be told apart with the 87-base-pair reads, so those segments were excluded. Because counts were too low, about 17 rarely observed V segments, including chromosome 9 orphons, were excluded from the earlier analysis of 587 of the donors.

The library was prepared using the immunoSEQ multiplex PCR assay. For the multiplex PCR, a mixture combining 60 forward primers for TCR Vbeta segments and 13 reverse primers for TCR Jbeta segments was used. The CDR3 region of rearranged TCR beta genes was amplified from genomic DNA by a multiplex PCR assay. Amplified TCR beta libraries were sequenced as 87-base-pair reads on the Illumina HiSeq System. Per the original workflow: Across the roughly 640 repertoires, a later analysis counted 80 million or so unique TCR beta chains, around 11 million of which were shared by at least two donors. A nearest-neighbor algorithm error-corrected the raw reads and collapsed the reads into unique sequences, merging closely related sequences to remove PCR and sequencing errors. V, D and J gene segments were assigned by aligning CDR3 sequences to IMGT reference sequences. For a sequence to be retained, a match of at least six nucleotides was required to both a V gene segment and a J gene segment. Rearrangements were classified as productive when the CDR3 lacked stop codons and remained in frame with V and J, and all other rearrangements were classified as non-productive. Following IMGT convention, CDR3 was defined as the stretch from the second conserved V-encoded cysteine to the conserved J-encoded phenylalanine. The earlier analysis of more than 450 of the donors excluded sequences that lacked an unambiguous match to a single V gene segment. An earlier analysis of 587 of the donors called V segments functional above 56.7% productive rearrangements and segregating when the between-donor standard deviation exceeded 5%. A statistical classification framework was developed to diagnose cytomegalovirus status using the catalog of TCR beta chain sequences. In a later analysis, TCR nucleotide sequences were compared against IMGT/GENE-DB human TR gene sequences so that V and J genes could be assigned. Using the TCRdist pipeline, a later analysis assigned CDR3 sequences along with most-parsimonious VDJ recombination scenarios. In a later analysis, each TCR beta chain was defined by its CDR3 amino acid sequence together with its V-gene family, and reads without a unique V-gene family were excluded. A later analysis removed 592 highly shared, low-generation-probability nucleotide sequences to deal with suspected cross-contamination and a sequencing artifact. For each public chain, a later analysis derived a clonal expansion index from normalized ranks of inferred template counts within each repertoire. In a later analysis, generation probabilities were computed with a VDJ recombination model fitted to out-of-frame rearrangements, and the resulting probabilities were checked against IGoR. Hypergeometric tests were used in a later analysis to score TCR-TCR, TCR-HLA and TCR-CMV co-occurrence, with a repertoire-size bias correction applied to the TCR pairs. False discovery rates were estimated in a later analysis by permuting HLA or CMV assignments 20 times. In a later analysis, co-occurring TCRs were grouped using DBSCAN, and TCRdist sequence similarity was added for clustering within HLA-allele-positive subsets. Co-occurrence clustering excluded repertoires with fewer than 30,000 or more than 120,000 public chains, plus five with anomalous nucleotide sharing. As stored in TCRdb, this immuneACCESS dataset retains in-frame rearrangements with V and J assigned. A fraction of the clones does not appear; measured against another copy, unresolved V genes explain less than half of the discrepancy, and the remainder lacks a known reason. V, J and clone size were drawn from that table, and D and trimming were deduced from the DNA. The table for this sample lists more than 150,000 clones; about 85% of them were counted only once. The ten largest clones capture around 1.4% of the sample.

Comments on this clone: This receptor's antigen is unknown. No much larger clone exists at a distance of one base, and base qualities are not known.

The cohort comprised fewer than 700 healthy bone marrow donors. Cohort members were all nominally healthy when sampled, although unrecorded immune exposures were likely present. The donor tested CMV seropositive and was one of the 289 seropositive cohort members. Every donor gave a peripheral blood sample, and the peripheral blood mononuclear cells from that sample were used for TCR beta sequencing. Genomic DNA was extracted from the blood cell samples with the Qiagen DNeasy Blood Extraction Kit. Trimming leaves V shorter by 6 bases and J shorter by 6 bases, with the junction holding 12 bases beyond the gene matches. The germline V gene (reference sequence) gives CDR1 as MNHEY and CDR2 as SMNVEV. The cysteine opens and the phenylalanine closes a CDR3 of 16 amino acids. Left in the record is the CDR3 DNA by itself, 48 bases read in frame from the first base.

The source material was PBMCs. The chain is made from TRBV27 and TRBJ1-5; TRBD1 matches 9 bases in the middle. The TCR originated in a girl between 5 and 17 years old in good health and CMV-seropositive. At the DNA level, the sequence is TGTGCCAGCAGCCCCGGGACAGGGAATAGTGGTCAGCCCCAGCATTTT. The resulting protein is CASSPGTGNSGQPQHF.